This TCR beta chain stems from a study of molecular identifiers for immune sequencing clone quantification. For bulk TCR libraries, previously described methods and listed TCR primers were used. One entry per CDR3 protein, called by TCRdb with MiXCR from the PCR reads. There are under 650,000 distinct CDR3 sequences in the sample; about 20% occur only once, and roughly 0.83% lies in the top ten. Trimming pared 1 base from V and 6 bases from J, leaving 17 bases between. Germline CDR1 reads LGHNA; CDR2 reads YSLEER. This CDR3 has 16 residues. This clonotype was detected only a few times. Sequencing was carried out using naive CD8+ T cells from blood, with Jurkat cell RNA spiked in. As for subset: FACS-sorted CD8+CD4-CCR7+CD45RA+ naive T cells. The genes are TRBV4-3 and TRBJ2-3; possibly TRBD1 or TRBD2 for D (6 bases each). The TCR originated in a human donor in good health. Some libraries in this study had Jurkat cell RNA spiked in. The CDR3 loop reads CASSQGLAQGGDTQYF. CDR3 bases: TGCGCCAGCAGCCAAGGGTTAGCCCAAGGGGGGGATACGCAGTATTTT.